These T cell receptor beta chains were read from a single sample in a study of blood T cell repertoires in COVID-19. Using immunoSEQ multiplex PCR, the repertoire was profiled, and TCRdb retains in-frame clones only, with some absent. Seen here are roughly 150,000 clones, 65% to 80% observed once, and the top ten hold roughly 8%. The sample taken for sequencing was peripheral blood. All receptors derive from a man in his 60s with acute or convalescent COVID-19. Both conserved end residues are part of each CDR3. A D gene is named only where the DNA matches it firmly. Clone size is shown for a subset of rows, as once, few, many or a class of expanded clone.

clone_size j_call d_call v_call cdr3_nt cdr3_aa
- TRBJ2-4 - TRBV4-1 TGCGCCAGCAGCCAGGGGGCCCAGGACAAAAACATTCAGTACTTC CASSQGAQDKNIQYF
- TRBJ1-2 - TRBV19 TGTGCCAGTAGTATCTTAACAGACGGCTATGGCTACACCTTC CASSILTDGYGYTF
- TRBJ1-3 - TRBV5-1 TGCGCCAGCAGCTCCACAGGGCCCTCTGGAAACACCATATATTTT CASSSTGPSGNTIYF
- TRBJ2-1 TRBD1 TRBV29-1 TGCAGCGTTGAGGGGGACAGGACACACTTAGGGTTATCCTACAATGAGCAGTTCTTC CSVEGDRTHLGLSYNEQFF
- TRBJ2-1 TRBD1 TRBV27 TGTGCCAGCAGTTTGGGACAGGCCTATGAGCAGTTCTTC CASSLGQAYEQFF
- TRBJ1-4 - TRBV28 TGTGCCAGCAGTGTCAGGAATGAAGAACTGTTTTTT CASSVRNEELFF
- TRBJ2-5 TRBD1 TRBV19 TGTGCCAGTAGTATAGTAGGGGGACAGGAGACCCAGTACTTC CASSIVGGQETQYF
- TRBJ2-3 - TRBV27 TGTGCCAGCAGTCTCGAGGGGGGGCCAGGCACAGATACGCAGTATTTT CASSLEGGPGTDTQYF
- TRBJ1-2 - TRBV7-2 TGTGCCAGCAGCTTTAGCAGGGCGGCTGGCTACACCTTC CASSFSRAAGYTF
- TRBJ2-1 TRBD2 TRBV10-3 TGTGCCATCAGTGTGGCTAGCGGGGGGTCCAATGAGCAGTTCTTC CAISVASGGSNEQFF
- TRBJ2-5 TRBD1 TRBV3-1/TRBV3-2 TGTGCCAGCAGCCACGAGTATGACGGACAGGGATTGCAGACCCAGTACTTC CASSHEYDGQGLQTQYF
- TRBJ2-7 TRBD1 TRBV28 TGTGCCAGCAGGACTCTGGGACAGGGGGCAAAAGAGCAGTACTTC CASRTLGQGAKEQYF
- TRBJ2-5 - TRBV5-6 TGTGCCAGCAGCTTGGTACAGGCACAAGAGACCCAGTACTTC CASSLVQAQETQYF
- TRBJ2-6 TRBD2 TRBV5-1 TGCGCCAGCAGCTTCCCGACTAGCGGGGGTTCCAACGTCCTGACTTTC CASSFPTSGGSNVLTF
- TRBJ2-2 TRBD1 TRBV25-1 TGTGCCAGCAGGGATAGACAGGGATGGACCGGGGAGCTGTTTTTT CASRDRQGWTGELFF
once TRBJ2-7 - TRBV6-5 TGTGCCAGCAATATGGACAGCGACCCTAGTGAGCAGTACTTC CASNMDSDPSEQYF
- TRBJ1-2 TRBD1 TRBV7-9 TGTGCCAGCAGCCGGGACAGGGGGAGCTATGGCTACACCTTC CASSRDRGSYGYTF
- TRBJ2-7 TRBD1 TRBV11-2 TGTGCCAGCAGCTTATACAGGGGTCCCCTTTACGAGCAGTACTTC CASSLYRGPLYEQYF